This T cell receptor beta chain is from a study of early T cells in non-severe SARS-CoV-2 infection. From germline, CDR1 is DFQATT and CDR2 SNEGSKA (reference sequence). The CDR3 covers 14 residues. The V gene lost 5 bases and the J gene lost 5 bases, with 15 bases spanning the gap. Individual cDNA molecules were tagged with unique molecular identifiers. TCRdb re-called the 5' RACE reads through MiXCR, storing one row per CDR3 protein. The sample lists about 70,000 distinct CDR3 sequences, about 14% occurring once. Here the sequenced sample was whole blood, taken at baseline. This rearrangement joins TRBV20-1 to TRBJ2-2; TRBD2 is a possible D gene (6 bases). The clonotype comes from an adult who was a healthcare worker with PCR-confirmed SARS-CoV-2 infection or an uninfected control (not recorded which). This CDR3 reads CSAAEGLVTGELFF. The CDR3 nucleotides are TGCAGTGCTGCTGAGGGACTTGTAACCGGGGAGCTGTTTTTT.